This T cell receptor (beta chain) was sequenced for a study of identical twins. This clonotype was detected a few times. Germline assignment: CDR1 DFQATT and CDR2 SNEGSKA (reference sequence). Deletions cut 3 bases from V and 5 bases from J, with 5 bases between. The CDR3 runs 11 residues. TCRdb reanalysed the 5' RACE reads using MiXCR and keeps one entry per CDR3 protein. The sample carries some 250,000 distinct CDR3 sequences, 6% to 7% recorded once. A further study also used this sample, focusing on T cells expressing NK-cell markers. That source notes: Among several donors, these clonotypes also ranked first in the CD3+CD56-NKG2C+ fraction.

The clonotype comes from a woman younger than 35 in good health. This chain joins TRBV20-1 and TRBJ2-1; D gene ambiguous. The sequenced sample was CD8+ T cells sorted from blood. CDR3 loop: CSASWDNEQFF. The CDR3 DNA reads as TGCAGTGCTAGTTGGGACAATGAGCAGTTCTTC.